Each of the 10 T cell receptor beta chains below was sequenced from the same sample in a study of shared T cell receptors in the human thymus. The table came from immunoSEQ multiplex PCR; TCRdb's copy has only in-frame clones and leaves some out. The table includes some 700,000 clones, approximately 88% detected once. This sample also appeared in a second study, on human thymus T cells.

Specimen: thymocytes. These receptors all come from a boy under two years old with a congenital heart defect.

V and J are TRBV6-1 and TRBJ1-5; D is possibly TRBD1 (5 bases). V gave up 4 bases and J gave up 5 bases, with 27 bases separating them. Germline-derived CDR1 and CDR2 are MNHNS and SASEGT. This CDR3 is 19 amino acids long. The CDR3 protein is CASSAWDPGLSYEDQPQHF. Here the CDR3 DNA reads TGTGCCAGCAGTGCGTGGGACCCGGGACTCTCGTATGAAGATCAGCCCCAGCATTTT.

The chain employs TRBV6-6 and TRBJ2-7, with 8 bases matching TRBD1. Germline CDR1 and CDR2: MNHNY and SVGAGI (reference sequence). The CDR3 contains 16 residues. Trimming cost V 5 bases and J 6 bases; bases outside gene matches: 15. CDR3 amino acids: CASSHPPQGDGGEQYF. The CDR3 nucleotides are TGTGCCAGCAGTCATCCCCCACAGGGGGACGGAGGCGAGCAGTACTTC.

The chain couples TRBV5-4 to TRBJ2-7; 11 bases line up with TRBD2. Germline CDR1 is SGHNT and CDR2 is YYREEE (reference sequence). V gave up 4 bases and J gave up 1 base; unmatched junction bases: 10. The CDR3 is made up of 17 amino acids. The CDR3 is CASSPEKIAGGSYEQYF. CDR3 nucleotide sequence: TGTGCCAGCAGCCCGGAGAAGATAGCGGGAGGGTCCTACGAGCAGTACTTC. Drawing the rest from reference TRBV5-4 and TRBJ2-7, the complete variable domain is ETGVTQSPTHLIKTRGQQVTLRCSSQSGHNTVSWYQQALGQGPQFIFQYYREEENGRGNFPPRFSGLQFPNYSSELNVNALELDDSALYLCASSPEKIAGGSYEQYFGPGTRLTVT.

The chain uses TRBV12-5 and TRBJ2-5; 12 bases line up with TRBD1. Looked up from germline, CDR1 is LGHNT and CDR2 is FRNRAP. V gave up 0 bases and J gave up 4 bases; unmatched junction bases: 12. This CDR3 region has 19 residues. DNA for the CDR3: TGTGCTAGTGGTTTGGTACGATTGGGACAGGGGGCGTTGGGAGAGACCCAGTACTTC. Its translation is CASGLVRLGQGALGETQYF.

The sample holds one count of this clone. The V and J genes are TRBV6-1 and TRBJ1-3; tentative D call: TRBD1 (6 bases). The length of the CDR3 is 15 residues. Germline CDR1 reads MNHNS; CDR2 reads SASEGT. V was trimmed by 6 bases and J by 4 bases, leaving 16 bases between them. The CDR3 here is CASSHLGGHGNTIYF. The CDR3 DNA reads TGTGCCAGCAGCCATCTAGGGGGACACGGAAACACCATATATTTT.

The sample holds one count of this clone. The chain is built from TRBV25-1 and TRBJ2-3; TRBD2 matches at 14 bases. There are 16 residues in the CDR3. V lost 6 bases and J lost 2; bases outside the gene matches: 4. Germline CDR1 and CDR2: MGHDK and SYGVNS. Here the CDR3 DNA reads TGTGCCAGCAGACGGACTAGCGGGAGGTCCACAGATACGCAGTATTTT. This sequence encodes CASRRTSGRSTDTQYF.

The CDR3 loop reads CSSGWAGNTEAFF. CDR3 in DNA: TGCAGCAGCGGTTGGGCGGGGAACACTGAAGCTTTCTTT. This chain connects TRBV29-1 to TRBJ1-1; D unresolved. The CDR3 totals 13 residues. CDR1 is SQVTM and CDR2 is ANQGSEA in the germline V gene. V lost 8 bases, J lost 1 base, and 14 bases lay in between.

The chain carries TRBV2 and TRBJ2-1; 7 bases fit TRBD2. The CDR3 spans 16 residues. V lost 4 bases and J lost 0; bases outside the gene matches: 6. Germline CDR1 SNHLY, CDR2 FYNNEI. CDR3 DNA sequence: TGTGCCAGCAGTGGGCTCGGCGGGAGCTCCTACAATGAGCAGTTCTTC. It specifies CASSGLGGSSYNEQFF. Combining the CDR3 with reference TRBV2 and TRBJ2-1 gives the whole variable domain EPEVTQTPSHQVTQMGQEVILRCVPISNHLYFYWYRQILGQKVEFLVSFYNNEISEKSEIFDDQFSVERPDGSNFTLKIRSTKLEDSAMYFCASSGLGGSSYNEQFFGPGTRLTVL.

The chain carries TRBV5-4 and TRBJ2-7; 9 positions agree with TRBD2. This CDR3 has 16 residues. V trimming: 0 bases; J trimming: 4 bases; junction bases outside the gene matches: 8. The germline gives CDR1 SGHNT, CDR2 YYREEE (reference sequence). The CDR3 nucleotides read TGTGCCAGCAGCTTGGTACCTAGCGGGGAGATGTACGAGCAGTACTTC. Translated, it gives CASSLVPSGEMYEQYF.

In DNA form, the CDR3 reads TGTGCCAGCAGCGAACAGGGGGCAGGTGAAGCTTTCTTT. Translation gives CASSEQGAGEAFF. This chain joins TRBV7-8 and TRBJ1-1, with 9 bases aligning to TRBD1. The V and J ends lost 5 bases and 7 bases, in that order; junction bases with no gene match: 5. CDR1 is SGHVS, CDR2 FQNEAQ, per germline. The CDR3 contains 13 residues.